This T cell receptor beta chain was captured by sequencing in a study of T-cell memory formation after mild COVID-19. This clonotype was seen a handful of times. In TCRdb, the 5' RACE reads were re-called with MiXCR into one record per CDR3 protein. The repertoire includes hundreds of thousands of distinct CDR3 sequences, 20% to 25% of them detected once, and around 13% sits in the top ten. V gave up 3 bases and J gave up 0 bases, with 8 bases separating them. CDR1 is SGHNT, CDR2 YENEEA, per germline. CDR3 length: 14 residues. The chain combines TRBV11-3 with TRBJ1-1; a possible D gene is TRBD1 (5 bases). The sequence was collected from an adult woman who had mild COVID-19 (a few samples of this study predate the infection). Cell type and time point are not known. The specimen sequenced was PBMCs or a T cell subset sorted from them (not recorded which). The CDR3 region has the DNA TGTGCCAGCAGCTTCAGGGATGTGAACACTGAAGCTTTCTTT. Residues: CASSFRDVNTEAFF.